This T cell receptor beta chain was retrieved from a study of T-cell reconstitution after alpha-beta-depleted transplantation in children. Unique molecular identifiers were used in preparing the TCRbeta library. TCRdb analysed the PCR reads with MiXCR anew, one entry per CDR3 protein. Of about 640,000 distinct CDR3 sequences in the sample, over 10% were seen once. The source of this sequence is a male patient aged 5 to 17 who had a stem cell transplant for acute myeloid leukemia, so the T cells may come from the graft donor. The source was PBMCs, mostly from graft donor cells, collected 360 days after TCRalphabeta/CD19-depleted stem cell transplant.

CDR3 coding DNA: TGCGCCAGCAGCTCGCTTAGCGGGAGAAGCACAGATACGCAGTATTTT. This sequence encodes CASSSLSGRSTDTQYF. The gene calls are TRBV5-1 and TRBJ2-3, with TRBD2 matching over 9 bases. V lost 3 bases and J lost 0; bases outside the gene matches: 5. This CDR3 contains 16 residues. Germline CDR1 SGHRS, CDR2 YFSETQ.